This TCR beta chain was profiled in a study of T cell responses to AZD1222 COVID-19 vaccine. Note on this clone: The antigen remains undetermined.

Second-dose intervals near 4 or 12 weeks were combined. The CDR3 extends over 16 amino acids. V gave up 3 bases and J gave up 4 bases; unmatched junction bases: 10. The V gene's germline CDR1 is KGHSH and CDR2 LQKENI. Study conclusions and caveats: Repertoire samples came only from after the peak T cell response. There were mostly white British donors and more females than males, and clonal diversity was possibly underestimated. Only six or seven AZD1222 recipients were seropositive at baseline.

Data came from immunoSEQ multiplex PCR; TCRdb stores just in-frame clones and leaves some out. Of around 130,000 clones in the sample, about nine tenths were seen once. The gene calls are TRBV18 and TRBJ1-1; 8 bases agree with TRBD1. This specimen consisted of peripheral blood, obtained 28 days after the second AZD1222 dose. The source of this sequence is an adult who received the AZD1222 COVID-19 vaccine. The CDR3 protein is CASSPSGTGTSTEAFF. Here the CDR3 DNA reads TGTGCCAGCTCACCCTCTGGGACAGGTACGAGCACTGAAGCTTTCTTT.